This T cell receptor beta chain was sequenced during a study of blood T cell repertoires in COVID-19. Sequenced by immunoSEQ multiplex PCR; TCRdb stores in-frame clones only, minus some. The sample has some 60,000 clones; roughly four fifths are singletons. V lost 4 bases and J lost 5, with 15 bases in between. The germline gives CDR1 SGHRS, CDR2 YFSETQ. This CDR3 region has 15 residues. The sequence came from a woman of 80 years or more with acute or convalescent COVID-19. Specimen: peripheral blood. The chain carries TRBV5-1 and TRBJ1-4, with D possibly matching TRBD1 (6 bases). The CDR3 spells CASSRSRTANEKLFF. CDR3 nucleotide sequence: TGCGCCAGCAGCCGTTCCCGGACAGCAAATGAAAAACTGTTTTTT.